Below are 28 T cell receptor beta chains sequenced from a single sample in a study of blood T cells in healthy people across ages. A J-beta primer mix and a sample-barcoded 5' primer were used in a second PCR of roughly 6 to 11 cycles. TCRdb reprocessed the 5' RACE reads via MiXCR and lists one record per CDR3 protein. The sample carries some 710,000 distinct CDR3 sequences, approximately 22% recorded once. Sequencing input: blood. These receptors were collected from a man between 65 and 85 years old in good health.

The table lists this clonotype with a few counts. The rearrangement joins TRBV12-3 or TRBV12-4 to TRBJ2-3; 10 bases are shared with TRBD2. The CDR3 extends over 15 amino acids. The J segment lost 1 base and the V segment lost 6 bases, leaving 4 bases of the junction unmatched. In DNA form, the CDR3 reads TGTGCCAGCAGGCCAGCGGGAGGGGGCACAGATACGCAGTATTTT. Its translation is CASRPAGGGTDTQYF.

The V and J genes are TRBV2 and TRBJ2-5; D could derive from TRBD1 or TRBD2 (5 bases each). CDR1 is SNHLY and CDR2 is FYNNEI in the germline V gene. The germline V and J ends were trimmed by 0 bases and 5 bases, with 10 bases remaining between them. The length of the CDR3 is 14 residues. CDR3 loop: CASSEALWGETQYF. The DNA of the CDR3 is TGTGCCAGCAGTGAAGCGCTTTGGGGGGAGACCCAGTACTTC.

This clonotype appeared a few times. J is TRBJ1-4 and V is TRBV14, with TRBD1 matching 9 bases. Trimming at V came to 6 bases and at J to 3 bases, leaving 8 bases not matched to a gene. The CDR3 sequence is 16 residues long. From germline, CDR1 is SGHDN and CDR2 FVKESK. CDR3 protein: CASSLGQGRANEKLFF. The CDR3 coding sequence is TGTGCCAGCAGTTTGGGACAGGGTCGAGCTAATGAAAAACTGTTTTTT. The whole variable domain, filled in from reference TRBV14 and TRBJ1-4, reads EAGVTQFPSHSVIEKGQTVTLRCDPISGHDNLYWYRRVMGKEIKFLLHFVKESKQDESGMPNNRFLAERTGGTYSTLKVQPAELEDSGVYFCASSLGQGRANEKLFFGSGTQLSVL.

This rearrangement joins TRBV20-1 to TRBJ2-3; possible D gene TRBD1, 7 bases. The CDR3 loop spans 14 amino acids. CDR1 DFQATT and CDR2 SNEGSKA come from the germline V gene (reference sequence). The ends were cut back, 5 bases at V and 2 bases at J, with 14 bases in the middle. CDR3 region: CSAPRDRYTDTQYF. As DNA, the CDR3 is TGCAGTGCTCCGCGGGACAGATACACAGATACGCAGTATTTT.

The chain combines TRBV6-7 with TRBJ2-1; 12 nucleotides match TRBD2. TRBV6-7 is an ORF, and what it does is uncertain. V shed 6 bases and J 0 bases; nucleotides not matched to a gene: 12. The CDR3 length is 19 residues. The CDR3, as DNA: TGTGCCAGCAGCAGCGGACTAGCGGGAACTTGGCGCTCCTACAATGAGCAGTTCTTC. Encoded protein: CASSSGLAGTWRSYNEQFF.

This clonotype has more than one count but fewer than ten. The J gene is TRBJ2-3, the V gene TRBV5-1; 9 nucleotides line up with TRBD2. The CDR3 spans 16 residues. J was trimmed by 2 bases and V by 5 bases; bases with no gene match: 9. In germline, CDR1 is SGHRS, CDR2 YFSETQ. The CDR3, as DNA: TGCGCCAGCAGTGCGGTGCCGGGACTAGCCACAGATACGCAGTATTTT. Translation gives CASSAVPGLATDTQYF.

This clonotype has a count of ten or more. This sequence joins TRBV27 and TRBJ1-3; D remains ambiguous. The CDR3 totals 14 residues. Trimming removed 4 bases at V and 2 bases at J, with 9 bases between. Per the germline V gene, CDR1 is MNHEY and CDR2 is SMNVEV (reference sequence). For the CDR3, the DNA is TGTGCCAGCAGTTCCGACCAAGCTGGAAACACCATATATTTT. This translates into CASSSDQAGNTIYF.

The rearrangement uses TRBV7-6 and TRBJ2-3, with D possibly being TRBD1 (6 bases). Germline-derived CDR1 and CDR2 are SGHVS and FNYEAQ. The CDR3 runs to 14 residues. With 4 bases removed from V and 6 bases from J, the gap between germline ends came to 14 bases. The DNA of the CDR3 is TGTGCCAGCAGCTCACAGGGATTCTTTGATACGCAGTATTTT. Translating gives CASSSQGFFDTQYF.

This clonotype was counted a few times. The chain couples TRBV2 to TRBJ2-5, with D hard to call. Germline assignment: CDR1 SNHLY and CDR2 FYNNEI. V was cut by 7 bases and J by 4 bases, with 13 bases left in between. The CDR3 runs to 13 residues. The CDR3 here is CASTGVARETQYF. The CDR3 nucleotides are TGTGCCAGCACGGGCGTAGCCCGAGAGACCCAGTACTTC.

This clonotype was seen a handful of times. The chain employs TRBV3-1 and TRBJ2-3; the D is unclear. Trimming pared 4 bases from V and 5 bases from J, leaving 22 bases between. The CDR3 length is 17 residues. CDR1 LGHDT and CDR2 YNNKEL come from the germline V gene (reference sequence). CDR3 bases: TGTGCCAGCAGCCTAAACCTTCTCAGCAAGGGTTTAGATACGCAGTATTTT. It yields the protein CASSLNLLSKGLDTQYF.

The chain employs TRBV18 and TRBJ2-1; D not resolved. The DNA end favors TRBJ2-5, so the J call may be wrong. This CDR3 contains 15 residues. The germline gives CDR1 KGHSH, CDR2 LQKENI. Here the CDR3 reads CASSRQHLVAETQYF. The CDR3 DNA is TGTGCCAGCTCACGACAACACCTAGTTGCGGAGACCCAGTACTTC.

This clonotype was picked up a small number of times. Compared with germline, one end of the junction differs, possibly owing to a read error. V gene TRBV7-2 combines with J gene TRBJ2-1; D remains ambiguous. Near its end, the DNA agrees better with TRBJ2-5, so the J call may be wrong. Germline lookup yields CDR1 SGHTA and CDR2 FQGNSA. The CDR3 has 14 amino acids. The CDR3 loop is CVSSLDLRSETQYF. The CDR3 DNA is TGTGTCAGCAGCTTAGATTTACGCTCGGAGACCCAGTACTTC.

This clonotype was seen only a few times. One end of the junction fails to match germline, which may point to a read error. The chain combines TRBV12-3 or TRBV12-4 with TRBJ2-3; D possibly corresponds to TRBD2 (5 bases). This CDR3 comprises 14 residues. CDR3 in amino acids: CASSLGSSTDAQYF. CDR3 DNA: TGTGCCAGCAGTTTAGGGTCTAGCACAGATGCGCAGTATTTT.

This clonotype was seen only a few times. The V and J genes are TRBV7-6 and TRBJ2-1, with 9 positions matching TRBD1. Germline values: CDR1 SGHVS, CDR2 FNYEAQ. This CDR3 comprises 15 residues. After removal of 1 base from V and 5 bases from J, the junction contained 3 bases not matched to a gene. The CDR3 sequence is CASSLVGQGNNEQFF. The CDR3 DNA reads TGTGCCAGCAGCTTAGTTGGACAGGGGAACAATGAGCAGTTCTTC. The full variable domain, with the rest looked up from reference TRBV7-6 and TRBJ2-1, is GAGVSQSPRYKVTKRGQDVALRCDPISGHVSLYWYRQALGQGPEFLTYFNYEAQQDKSGLPNDRFSAERPEGSISTLTIQRTEQRDSAMYRCASSLVGQGNNEQFFGPGTRLTVL.

The gene calls are TRBV28 and TRBJ2-3, with no clear D. Germline V gene lookup returns CDR1 MDHEN and CDR2 SYDVKM. V lost 3 bases, J lost 1 base, and 11 bases lay in between. This CDR3 spans 15 amino acids. The CDR3 loop reads CASSFWVFGTDTQYF. CDR3 nucleotide sequence: TGTGCCAGCAGTTTTTGGGTTTTTGGCACAGATACGCAGTATTTT. Full variable domain (outside the CDR3, taken from reference TRBV28 and TRBJ2-3): DVKVTQSSRYLVKRTGEKVFLECVQDMDHENMFWYRQDPGLGLRLIYFSYDVKMKEKGDIPEGYSVSREKKERFSLILESASTNQTSMYLCASSFWVFGTDTQYFGPGTRLTVL.

This clonotype was found a few times. The chain combines TRBV5-8 with TRBJ2-1; D remains unclear. V dropped 1 base and J dropped 15 bases, with 2 bases sitting between them. Looked up from germline, CDR1 is SGHTS and CDR2 is YDEGEE. CDR3 length equals 8 residues. The CDR3, as DNA: TGTGCCAGCAGCTTGCCGTTCTTC. It is translated as CASSLPFF. The whole variable domain, filled in from reference TRBV5-8 and TRBJ2-1, reads EAGVTQSPTHLIKTRGQQATLRCSPISGHTSVYWYQQALGLGLQFLLWYDEGEERNRGNFPPRFSGRQFPNYSSELNVNALELEDSALYLCASSLPFFGPGTRLTVL.

A few counts support this clonotype. The chain carries TRBV7-2 and TRBJ2-5; D is unresolved. The tail of the sequence fits TRBJ2-7 better, so the J call may be wrong. From germline, CDR1 is SGHTA and CDR2 FQGNSA. This CDR3 comprises 12 residues. The CDR3 protein is CASSWLVSEQYF. The CDR3 DNA sequence: TGTGCCAGCAGCTGGCTAGTTTCCGAGCAGTACTTC.

A few counts support this clonotype. The chain employs TRBV5-6 and TRBJ1-5, with TRBD1 matching over 10 bases. The CDR3 runs 15 residues. V was pared by 2 bases and J by 6 bases, with 5 bases of the junction left unmatched. Germline V gene data show CDR1 as SGHDT and CDR2 as YYEEEE. Written as DNA, the CDR3 is TGTGCCAGCAGCTTTGCGGGACAGGGGTTTCAGCCCCAGCATTTT. It encodes CASSFAGQGFQPQHF.

The V and J genes are TRBV5-1 and TRBJ2-3, with a tentative D call TRBD2 (5 bases). CDR1 is SGHRS and CDR2 is YFSETQ in the germline V gene. CDR3 length: 16 residues. With 4 bases removed from V and 0 bases from J, the gap between germline ends came to 15 bases. In nucleotides, the CDR3 is TGCGCCAGCAGCCAGATCTGGGAGCGGAGCACAGATACGCAGTATTTT. It translates to CASSQIWERSTDTQYF.

This clonotype was counted many times. The gene calls are TRBV29-1 and TRBJ2-5; D tentatively reads TRBD1 or TRBD2 (5 bases each). Germline CDR1 SQVTM, CDR2 ANQGSEA. The V end was cut by 6 bases, the J end by 5 bases, with 16 bases between. CDR3 size: 13 residues. CDR3 nucleotides: TGCAGCGTCGAAAAGGGGCGCGGGGAGACCCAGTACTTC. As protein: CSVEKGRGETQYF.

In its sample, this clonotype was seen a few times. This chain connects TRBV9 to TRBJ2-5, with TRBD2 matching over 9 bases. Trimming cost V 0 bases and J 3 bases; bases outside gene matches: 9. Germline CDR1 is SGDLS and CDR2 is YYNGEE. This CDR3 has 17 residues. CDR3 residues: CASSVEPGGGEKETQYF. The CDR3, as DNA: TGTGCCAGCAGCGTAGAACCCGGCGGGGGGGAGAAAGAGACCCAGTACTTC.

In this sample, this clonotype turned up once. The J gene is TRBJ1-2, the V gene TRBV11-1, with TRBD1 matching 9 bases. This CDR3 contains 14 residues. Germline V gene lookup returns CDR1 SGHAT and CDR2 FQDESV (reference sequence). V dropped 6 bases and J dropped 3; count of bases not matched to a gene: 5. The CDR3 bases are TGTGCCAGCAGTCGGACAGGGGCGGACTATGGCTACACCTTC. Translating gives CASSRTGADYGYTF.

CDR3 region: CATSRGDRGYTF. CDR3 in DNA: TGTGCCACCAGCAGAGGAGACCGTGGCTACACCTTC. The rearrangement joins TRBV15 to TRBJ1-2, with D unresolved. Germline loops: CDR1 LNHNV, CDR2 YYDKDF (reference sequence). Between the trimmed V and J ends, which lost 1 base and 7 bases, there was a span of 7 bases. The CDR3 totals 12 residues.

This clonotype was recorded at least ten times. The chain is built from TRBV9 and TRBJ1-6, with a tentative D call TRBD1 (5 bases). V dropped 7 bases and J dropped 10 bases, with 6 bases sitting between them. Germline lookup yields CDR1 SGDLS and CDR2 YYNGEE. The CDR3 loop spans 10 amino acids. The CDR3: CASGDSPLHF. The CDR3 nucleotides read TGTGCCAGCGGGGACTCACCCCTCCACTTT.

This clonotype was detected only a few times. J is TRBJ2-4 and V is TRBV6-6; 16 bases are shared with TRBD2. The trim removed 6 bases at V and 8 bases at J, leaving 7 bases unmatched. Germline CDR1 reads MNHNY; CDR2 reads SVGAGI (reference sequence). There are 16 residues in the CDR3. In DNA, the CDR3 is TGTGCCAGCAGGGATGGGACTAGCGGGAGGGGAGACATTCAGTACTTC. Protein product: CASRDGTSGRGDIQYF.

This rearrangement joins TRBV12-3 or TRBV12-4 to TRBJ2-3, with 7 nucleotides matching TRBD2. Trimming cost V 5 bases and J 4 bases; bases outside gene matches: 12. The CDR3 is made up of 16 amino acids. This chain's CDR3 is CASSPSGAAVADTQYF. In DNA form, the CDR3 reads TGTGCCAGCAGTCCCAGCGGGGCGGCGGTCGCAGATACGCAGTATTTT.

The sample holds a few counts of this clonotype. Its ends do not fully match the called genes, so a read error is possible. The V gene is TRBV7-6, the J gene TRBJ2-5; perhaps D is TRBD1 or TRBD2 (5 bases each). The CDR3 runs 14 residues. CDR1 and CDR2 from the germline V gene are SGHVS and FNYEAQ. This chain's CDR3 is CASSLTGRVEAQYF. The CDR3 DNA reads as TGTGCCAGCAGCTTAACGGGGCGGGTAGAGGCCCAGTACTTC. Full variable domain (missing parts from reference TRBV7-6 and TRBJ2-5): GAGVSQSPRYKVTKRGQDVALRCDPISGHVSLYWYRQALGQGPEFLTYFNYEAQQDKSGLPNDRFSAERPEGSISTLTIQRTEQRDSAMYRCASSLTGRVEAQYFGPGTRLLVL.

The rearrangement joins TRBV18 to TRBJ2-3, with 7 bases identical to TRBD2. Per germline, CDR1 KGHSH and CDR2 LQKENI. The CDR3 length is 15 residues. V was clipped by 2 bases and J by 5 bases; unmatched bases: 7. CDR3 bases: TGTGCCAGCTCACCAGGCGCGGGAGAAGGAGATACGCAGTATTTT. This encodes CASSPGAGEGDTQYF.